These 26 T cell receptor beta chains share one sample of origin, sequenced in a study of cytomegalovirus exposure and HLA in healthy donors. PCR used 60 Vbeta primers and 13 Jbeta primers. Clones were read by immunoSEQ multiplex PCR, and TCRdb kept only the in-frame ones, dropping some. The sample lists about 180,000 clones, around 78% seen once, with roughly 1.6% in the top ten. Material for sequencing was PBMCs. These receptors originate from a man in his late teens or twenties in good health and CMV-seronegative.

This clone occurred a few times. The chain has TRBV7-9 and TRBJ1-5; perhaps TRBD1 as D (6 bases). The CDR3 runs 15 residues. Germline-derived CDR1 and CDR2 are SEHNR and FQNEAQ (reference sequence). V lost 3 bases and J 8 bases, leaving 17 bases between the germline ends. The CDR3 spells CASSFGQSDGEPQHF. In DNA, the CDR3 is TGTGCCAGCAGCTTCGGACAGTCCGATGGGGAGCCCCAGCATTTT.

The rearrangement uses TRBV5-1 and TRBJ2-2, with D possibly matching TRBD2 (5 bases). The germline V gene encodes CDR1 SGHRS and CDR2 YFSETQ. The ends were cut back, 6 bases at V and 5 bases at J, with 14 bases in the middle. This CDR3 has 14 residues. The CDR3 DNA sequence: TGCGCCAGCACCACTGGGAGCAAAACCGGGGAGCTGTTTTTT. Protein sequence: CASTTGSKTGELFF. The variable domain in full, with the rest retrieved from reference TRBV5-1 and TRBJ2-2, is KAGVTQTPRYLIKTRGQQVTLSCSPISGHRSVSWYQQTPGQGLQFLFEYFSETQRNKGNFPGRFSGRQFSNSRSEMNVSTLELGDSALYLCASTTGSKTGELFFGEGSRLTVL.

The genes are TRBV9 and TRBJ1-2; D not resolved. Looked up from germline, CDR1 is SGDLS and CDR2 is YYNGEE. V was pared by 4 bases and J by 4 bases, with 8 bases between. CDR3 size: 12 residues. The CDR3 loop reads CASSPGGYGYTF. The CDR3 DNA reads TGTGCCAGCAGCCCAGGTGGCTATGGCTACACCTTC.

A note on this clone: At one end, the junction sequence differs from germline, possibly due to a read error. Here the CDR3 reads CASSLEAGWYNEQFF. The CDR3 DNA is TGTGCTAGCAGCTTAGAGGCCGGGTGGTACAATGAGCAGTTCTTC. The V and J genes are TRBV7-7 and TRBJ2-1; no clear D. CDR3 length equals 15 residues. Germline V gene lookup returns CDR1 SSHAT and CDR2 FNYEAQ (reference sequence).

The chain has TRBV6-6 and TRBJ1-2, with 7 bases matching TRBD1. The V and J ends lost 6 bases and 6 bases, in that order; junction bases with no gene match: 7. There are 13 residues in the CDR3. Germline-derived CDR1 and CDR2 are MNHNY and SVGAGI (reference sequence). The DNA of the CDR3 is TGTGCCAGCAGGCGAACAGGGGCAAATGGCTACACCTTC. Translation gives CASRRTGANGYTF.

This sequence joins TRBV7-2 and TRBJ1-2; 7 bases line up with TRBD1. Germline V gene data show CDR1 as SGHTA and CDR2 as FQGNSA. V was clipped by 5 bases and J by 2 bases; unmatched bases: 8. The CDR3 covers 15 residues. Here the CDR3 reads CASSLDRVPNYGYTF. DNA for the CDR3: TGTGCCAGCAGCCTAGACAGGGTCCCAAACTATGGCTACACCTTC. The full variable domain, rest sourced from reference TRBV7-2 and TRBJ1-2, is GAGVSQSPSNKVTEKGKDVELRCDPISGHTALYWYRQSLGQGLEFLIYFQGNSAPDKSGLPSDRFSAERTGGSVSTLTIQRTQQEDSAVYLCASSLDRVPNYGYTFGSGTRLTVV.

The CDR3 DNA reads as TGTGCCAGCAGCTTGTCACTTCAGCCCCAGCATTTT. It specifies CASSLSLQPQHF. The chain joins TRBV5-5 to TRBJ1-5; no reliable D call. Germline CDR1 reads SGHKS; CDR2 reads YYEKEE (reference sequence). Deletions cut 1 base from V and 6 bases from J, with 5 bases between. This CDR3 contains 12 residues. Using reference TRBV5-5 and TRBJ1-5 for the parts outside the CDR3, the full variable domain is DAGVTQSPTHLIKTRGQQVTLRCSPISGHKSVSWYQQVLGQGPQFIFQYYEKEERGRGNFPDRFSARQFPNYSSELNVNALLLGDSALYLCASSLSLQPQHFGDGTRLSIL.

This rearrangement joins TRBV19 to TRBJ1-1, with D perhaps matching TRBD1 (5 bases). The V gene lost 1 base and the J gene lost 3 bases, with 6 bases spanning the gap. Germline CDR1 reads LNHDA; CDR2 reads SQIVND (reference sequence). This CDR3 is 13 amino acids long. CDR3 region: CASSIVQDTEAFF. CDR3 nucleotides: TGTGCCAGTAGTATAGTACAGGACACTGAAGCTTTCTTT.

The table lists this clone with a count of one. This chain joins TRBV9 and TRBJ2-5; TRBD1 might be the D (5 bases). V was clipped by 3 bases and J by 7 bases, with 10 bases between them. The CDR3 runs to 12 residues. Per germline, CDR1 SGDLS and CDR2 YYNGEE. The CDR3: CASSGGQGTQYF. The DNA of the CDR3 is TGTGCCAGCAGCGGTGGTCAGGGGACCCAGTACTTC.

This clone was seen only once. The chain links TRBV7-3 to TRBJ2-1; D remains unclear. The CDR3 runs 13 residues. Germline-derived CDR1 and CDR2 are SGHTA and FQGTGA. V lost 2 bases and J lost 6, with 8 bases in between. CDR3 region: CASSLQVANEQFF. CDR3 nucleotide sequence: TGTGCCAGCAGCTTACAGGTCGCCAATGAGCAGTTCTTC.

This chain joins TRBV7-9 and TRBJ2-7, with 9 positions matching TRBD1. The trim removed 5 bases at V and 5 bases at J, leaving 10 bases unmatched. This CDR3 is 15 amino acids long. Germline CDR1 and CDR2: SEHNR and FQNEAQ (reference sequence). This chain's CDR3 is CASSETGTGKDEQYF. Here the CDR3 DNA reads TGTGCCAGCAGCGAGACCGGGACAGGGAAGGACGAGCAGTACTTC.

V usage is TRBV4-2 and J usage is TRBJ2-2, with TRBD2 identical over 11 bases. The germline gives CDR1 LGHNA, CDR2 YNFKEQ. This CDR3 comprises 16 residues. The trim removed 4 bases at V and 4 bases at J, leaving 5 bases unmatched. The CDR3 loop reads CASSLTTSGTTGELFF. Here the CDR3 DNA reads TGTGCCAGCAGCCTAACGACTAGCGGGACCACCGGGGAGCTGTTTTTT.

The chain couples TRBV21-1 to TRBJ2-1; no DNA check was done on the table's D call, TRBD2. TRBV21-1 is noted as a pseudogene. The CDR3 is 16 residues long. The CDR3 loop reads CASRYWTSGGFSEQFF. The CDR3 DNA sequence: TGTGCCAGCAGATACTGGACTAGCGGGGGGTTTAGTGAGCAGTTCTTC.

This clone appeared a few times. This chain uses TRBV6-6 with TRBJ1-2; 7 bases are a match to TRBD1. The V gene's germline CDR1 is MNHNY and CDR2 SVGAGI (reference sequence). The CDR3 is 14 residues long. With 3 bases clipped from V and 3 bases from J, the junction kept 4 bases outside the gene matches. The CDR3 loop is CASSYITGDYGYTF. The CDR3 bases are TGTGCCAGCAGTTATATAACAGGGGACTATGGCTACACCTTC.

This clone has just one count. The genes are TRBV7-3 and TRBJ1-2; a weak D match, TRBD1 (6 bases). V was shortened by 0 bases and J by 4 bases, with 15 bases between the two germline ends. This CDR3 comprises 16 residues. Looked up from germline, CDR1 is SGHTA and CDR2 is FQGTGA. CDR3 residues: CASSLTGPGAAYGYTF. In nucleotides, the CDR3 is TGTGCCAGCAGCTTAACGGGGCCAGGGGCGGCCTATGGCTACACCTTC.

The chain uses TRBV6-5 and TRBJ1-2; 7 positions agree with TRBD1. The V gene's germline CDR1 is MNHEY and CDR2 SVGAGI. V was pared by 5 bases and J by 8 bases, with 14 bases of the junction left unmatched. There are 15 residues in the CDR3. As DNA, the CDR3 is TGTGCCAGCAGTGCCGCGGACAGGCATAGGGTGGGCTACACCTTC. This encodes CASSAADRHRVGYTF.

The CDR3 reads CASSPDSVSGYGYTF. For the CDR3, the DNA is TGTGCCAGCAGCCCCGACAGCGTTTCGGGCTATGGCTACACCTTC. V gene TRBV5-4 combines with J gene TRBJ1-2; the D gene is possibly TRBD1 (5 bases). The V gene's germline CDR1 is SGHNT and CDR2 YYREEE (reference sequence). V shed 4 bases and J shed 4 bases, with 17 bases lying between them. This CDR3 is built from 15 residues. Filled out from reference TRBV5-4 and TRBJ1-2, the complete variable domain reads ETGVTQSPTHLIKTRGQQVTLRCSSQSGHNTVSWYQQALGQGPQFIFQYYREEENGRGNFPPRFSGLQFPNYSSELNVNALELDDSALYLCASSPDSVSGYGYTFGSGTRLTVV.

V usage is TRBV6-1 and J usage is TRBJ1-3, with D possibly TRBD1 on 5 matching bases. Per the germline V gene, CDR1 is MNHNS and CDR2 is SASEGT. Trimming removed 6 bases at V and 0 bases at J, with 12 bases between. The length of the CDR3 is 15 residues. CDR3 residues: CASSGTGSSGNTIYF. In nucleotides, the CDR3 is TGTGCCAGCAGCGGGACTGGCAGCTCTGGAAACACCATATATTTT.

The chain couples TRBV28 to TRBJ1-1; 8 nucleotides line up with TRBD1. Germline values: CDR1 MDHEN, CDR2 SYDVKM. The junction had 4 bases not matched to a gene; V was cut back by 7 bases and J by 0 bases. The CDR3 runs to 14 residues. This chain's CDR3 is CASTIQGVNTEAFF. For the CDR3, the DNA is TGTGCCAGCACCATACAGGGGGTGAACACTGAAGCTTTCTTT.

The CDR3 spells CASSLDGTYNEQFF. DNA for the CDR3: TGTGCCAGCAGCTTGGACGGGACCTACAATGAGCAGTTCTTC. This chain connects TRBV5-8 to TRBJ2-1; possibly TRBD2 for D (5 bases). The CDR3 loop spans 14 amino acids. Trimming cost V 0 bases and J 2 bases, with 6 bases left between them. The germline CDR1 and CDR2 sequences are SGHTS and YDEGEE.

The rearrangement uses TRBV29-1 and TRBJ2-3, with D possibly TRBD2 on 6 matching bases. The ends were cut back, 6 bases at V and 1 base at J, with 11 bases in the middle. Germline CDR1 reads SQVTM; CDR2 reads ANQGSEA. CDR3 size: 13 residues. The CDR3 here is CSVRGVGTDTQYF. The CDR3 DNA is TGCAGCGTGCGGGGAGTGGGCACAGATACGCAGTATTTT.

CDR3 residues: CASSGQGRVNTEAFF. The CDR3 coding sequence is TGTGCCAGTAGTGGACAGGGGCGGGTGAACACTGAAGCTTTCTTT. The genes are TRBV19 and TRBJ1-1; 9 bases line up with TRBD1. In germline, CDR1 is LNHDA, CDR2 SQIVND (reference sequence). CDR3 length: 15 amino acids. V gave up 5 bases and J gave up 0 bases; unmatched junction bases: 4.

V and J are TRBV6-5 and TRBJ2-3, with 8 bases lining up with TRBD2. The germline V gene has CDR1 MNHEY and CDR2 SVGAGI. J lost 2 bases, V lost 4 bases, and 2 bases had no gene match. The CDR3 is 14 residues long. CDR3 loop: CASSFGLATDTQYF. CDR3 DNA: TGTGCCAGCAGTTTTGGACTAGCCACAGATACGCAGTATTTT.

The J gene is TRBJ2-7, the V gene TRBV14; no clear D gene. Trimming removed 1 base at V and 9 bases at J, with 10 bases between. The CDR3 spans 12 residues. The germline gives CDR1 SGHDN, CDR2 FVKESK. This CDR3 is CASSQGRVGQYF. DNA for the CDR3: TGTGCCAGCAGCCAAGGGAGAGTAGGGCAGTACTTC.

V gene TRBV7-6 combines with J gene TRBJ1-1, with D possibly being TRBD1 (5 bases). This CDR3 has 14 residues. Looked up from germline, CDR1 is SGHVS and CDR2 is FNYEAQ. With 4 bases removed from V and 4 bases from J, the gap between germline ends came to 13 bases. CDR3 DNA sequence: TGTGCCAGCAGCTCCTCCAGGGTCCCCACTGAAGCTTTCTTT. This sequence encodes CASSSSRVPTEAFF.

V usage is TRBV10-1 and J usage is TRBJ2-7, with 11 bases fitting TRBD1. The trim removed 4 bases at V and 2 bases at J, leaving 4 bases unmatched. The CDR3 length is 15 residues. The germline V gene has CDR1 WNHNN and CDR2 SYGVQD (reference sequence). Here the CDR3 reads CASSGRTGGAYEQYF. Written as DNA, the CDR3 is TGCGCCAGCAGTGGGAGGACAGGGGGCGCCTACGAGCAGTACTTC.